This entry lists 3 T cell receptor beta chains sequenced from one sample in a study of blood T cell repertoires in COVID-19 (dated by TCRdb to the early 2020s). Libraries were constructed by the immunoSEQ multiplex PCR assay. Here the immuneACCESS table is served through TCRdb, limited to in-frame sequences with V and J called. Missing clones are a known gap in these copies; in checked studies unresolved V genes cover under half, and the rest lacks a known reason. Here the sample has around 260,000 clones; 65% to 90% occur a single time. The ten largest clones capture just under 2% of the sample. The sequenced sample consisted of peripheral blood. These TCRs come from a man aged 25-45 years with active or convalescent COVID-19.

The rearrangement links TRBV11-2 to TRBJ2-5; 10 bases fit TRBD2. CDR1 is SGHAT and CDR2 is FQNNGV in the germline V gene. The CDR3 is 17 amino acids. J was trimmed by 4 bases and V by 5 bases; bases with no gene match: 13. CDR3 sequence (DNA): TGTGCCAGCAGCCATAACAGCGGGGGGGCCTTAGTAGAGACCCAGTACTTC. Amino acid sequence: CASSHNSGGALVETQYF.

Concerning this clone itself: Germline and junction disagree at one end, which may indicate a read error. V gene TRBV6-1 combines with J gene TRBJ2-7, with 9 nucleotides matching TRBD2. Germline V gene data show CDR1 as MNHNS and CDR2 as SASEGT. CDR3 length: 16 amino acids. The CDR3 reads CASNERLAGASYEQYF. The CDR3 DNA sequence: TGTGCCAGCAATGAACGTTTAGCGGGGGCCTCCTACGAGCAGTACTTC.

The rearrangement uses TRBV5-1 and TRBJ1-4; possibly TRBD1 for D (5 bases). With 7 bases removed from V and 1 base from J, the gap between germline ends came to 14 bases. Looked up from germline, CDR1 is SGHRS and CDR2 is YFSETQ. The CDR3 totals 15 residues. CDR3 loop: CASRQMTVTNEKLFF. DNA for the CDR3: TGCGCCAGCCGACAGATGACGGTAACTAATGAAAAACTGTTTTTT. Variable domain in full (rest from reference TRBV5-1 and TRBJ1-4): KAGVTQTPRYLIKTRGQQVTLSCSPISGHRSVSWYQQTPGQGLQFLFEYFSETQRNKGNFPGRFSGRQFSNSRSEMNVSTLELGDSALYLCASRQMTVTNEKLFFGSGTQLSVL.